Included here is one T cell receptor beta chain sequence, with context. The entry originates in a study of blood T cell repertoires in COVID-19. Study background: The study drew acute and convalescent COVID-19 samples from the United States, Italy and Spain. Nucleic acid was either cDNA or gDNA, and it came from T cells, B-cell-depleted T cells, or PBMCs.

Per the authors' pipeline: Estimation of nucleated cell counts was performed using reference gene primer amplification. This table comes from immunoSEQ multiplex PCR, and its TCRdb copy is limited to in-frame clones, with some not included. V and J calls plus clone size are reproduced from that table; the DNA served to infer D and trimming. Among fewer than 350,000 clones listed, around 88% were seen once. The TCR sequence derives from a woman aged 25 to 39 who had recovered from COVID-19. The sequenced material came from peripheral blood.

CDR3 bases: TGTGCCAGCAGTTTCGGACTAGCGGCGAACACCGGGGAGCTGTTTTTT. Amino acids: CASSFGLAANTGELFF. The chain links TRBV11-3 to TRBJ2-2; TRBD2 matches at 10 bases. This CDR3 comprises 16 residues. Germline CDR1 is SGHNT and CDR2 is YENEEA. V shed 6 bases and J 0 bases; nucleotides not matched to a gene: 4.